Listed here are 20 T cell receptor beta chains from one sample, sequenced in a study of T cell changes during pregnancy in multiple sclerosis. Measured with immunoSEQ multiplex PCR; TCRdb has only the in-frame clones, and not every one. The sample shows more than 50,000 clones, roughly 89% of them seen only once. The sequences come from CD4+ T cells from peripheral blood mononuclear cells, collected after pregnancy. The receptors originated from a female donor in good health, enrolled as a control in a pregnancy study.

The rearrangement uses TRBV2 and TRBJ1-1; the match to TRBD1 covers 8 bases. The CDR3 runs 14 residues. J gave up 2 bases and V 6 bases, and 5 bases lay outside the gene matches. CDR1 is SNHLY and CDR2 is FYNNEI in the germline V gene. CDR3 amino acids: CASSLGQGNTEAFF. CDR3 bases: TGTGCCAGCAGCCTCGGACAGGGCAACACTGAAGCTTTCTTT. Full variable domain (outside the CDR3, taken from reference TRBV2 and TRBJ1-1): EPEVTQTPSHQVTQMGQEVILRCVPISNHLYFYWYRQILGQKVEFLVSFYNNEISEKSEIFDDQFSVERPDGSNFTLKIRSTKLEDSAMYFCASSLGQGNTEAFFGQGTRLTVV.

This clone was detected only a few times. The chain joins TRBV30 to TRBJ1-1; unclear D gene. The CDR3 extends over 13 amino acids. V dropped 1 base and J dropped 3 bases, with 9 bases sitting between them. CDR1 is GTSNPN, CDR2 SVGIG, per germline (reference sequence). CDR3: CAWSAGGDTEAFF. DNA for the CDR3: TGTGCCTGGAGTGCAGGAGGAGACACTGAAGCTTTCTTT.

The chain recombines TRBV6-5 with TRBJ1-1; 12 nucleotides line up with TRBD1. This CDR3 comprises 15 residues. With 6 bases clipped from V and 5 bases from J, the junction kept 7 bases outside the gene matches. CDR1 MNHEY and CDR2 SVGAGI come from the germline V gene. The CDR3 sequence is CASRGDRGLYTEAFF. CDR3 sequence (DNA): TGTGCCAGCAGGGGGGACAGGGGGCTTTATACTGAAGCTTTCTTT.

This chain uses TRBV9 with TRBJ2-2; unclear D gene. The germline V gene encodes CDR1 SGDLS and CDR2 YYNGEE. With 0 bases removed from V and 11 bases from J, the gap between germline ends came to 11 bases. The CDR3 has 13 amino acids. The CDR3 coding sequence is TGTGCCAGCAGCGTAGACGCGGCGCGAGAGCTGTTTTTT. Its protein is CASSVDAARELFF.

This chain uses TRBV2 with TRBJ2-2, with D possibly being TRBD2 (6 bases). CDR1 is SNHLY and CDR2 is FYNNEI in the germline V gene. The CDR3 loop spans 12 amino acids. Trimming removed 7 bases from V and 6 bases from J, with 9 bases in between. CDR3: CASMWEAGELFF. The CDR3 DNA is TGTGCCAGCATGTGGGAGGCCGGGGAGCTGTTTTTT.

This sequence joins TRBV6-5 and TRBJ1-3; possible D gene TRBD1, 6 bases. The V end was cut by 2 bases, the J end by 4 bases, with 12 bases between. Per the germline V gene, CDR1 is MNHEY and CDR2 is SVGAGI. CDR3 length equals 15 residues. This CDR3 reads CASSYHTGNGNTIYF. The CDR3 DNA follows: TGTGCCAGCAGTTACCACACAGGGAACGGAAACACCATATATTTT.

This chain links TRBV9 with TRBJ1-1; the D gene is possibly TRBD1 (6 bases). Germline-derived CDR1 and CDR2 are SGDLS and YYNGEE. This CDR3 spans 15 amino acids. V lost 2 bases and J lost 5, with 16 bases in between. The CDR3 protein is CASSVSGQGLTEAFF. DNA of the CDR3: TGTGCCAGCAGCGTCTCGGGGCAGGGGTTAACTGAAGCTTTCTTT.

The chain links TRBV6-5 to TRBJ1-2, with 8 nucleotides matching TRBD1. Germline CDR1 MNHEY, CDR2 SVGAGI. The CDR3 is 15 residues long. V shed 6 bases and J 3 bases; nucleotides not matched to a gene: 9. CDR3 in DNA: TGTGCCAGCAGCTCTCCAGGGGGCGCTTACTATGGCTACACCTTC. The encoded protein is CASSSPGGAYYGYTF.

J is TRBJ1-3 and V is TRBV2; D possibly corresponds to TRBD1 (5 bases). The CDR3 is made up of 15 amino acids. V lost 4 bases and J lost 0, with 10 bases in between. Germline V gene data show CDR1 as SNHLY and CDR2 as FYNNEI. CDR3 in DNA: TGTGCCAGCAGTGGTGACAGCCGCTCTGGAAACACCATATATTTT. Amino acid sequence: CASSGDSRSGNTIYF.

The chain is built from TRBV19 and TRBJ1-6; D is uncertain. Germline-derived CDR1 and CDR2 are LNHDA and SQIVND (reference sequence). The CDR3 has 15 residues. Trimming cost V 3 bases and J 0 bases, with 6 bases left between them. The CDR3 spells CASSIGSSYNSPLHF. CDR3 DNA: TGTGCCAGTAGTATCGGGAGCTCCTATAATTCACCCCTCCACTTT.

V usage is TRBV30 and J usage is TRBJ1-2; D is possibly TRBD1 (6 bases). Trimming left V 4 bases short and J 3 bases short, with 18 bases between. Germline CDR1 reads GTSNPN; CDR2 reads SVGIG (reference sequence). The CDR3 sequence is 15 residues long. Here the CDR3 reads CAWTKTRGGDYGYTF. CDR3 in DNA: TGTGCCTGGACCAAGACTAGGGGGGGTGACTATGGCTACACCTTC. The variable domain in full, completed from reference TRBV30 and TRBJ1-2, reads SQTIHQWPATLVQPVGSPLSLECTVEGTSNPNLYWYRQAAGRGLQLLFYSVGIGQISSEVPQNLSASRPQDRQFILSSKKLLLSDSGFYLCAWTKTRGGDYGYTFGSGTRLTVV.

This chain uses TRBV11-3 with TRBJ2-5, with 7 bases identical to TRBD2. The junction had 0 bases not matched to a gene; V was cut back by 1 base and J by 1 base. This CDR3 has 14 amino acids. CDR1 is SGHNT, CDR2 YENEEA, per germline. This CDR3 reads CASSLAGGQETQYF. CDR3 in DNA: TGTGCCAGCAGCTTAGCGGGGGGCCAAGAGACCCAGTACTTC.

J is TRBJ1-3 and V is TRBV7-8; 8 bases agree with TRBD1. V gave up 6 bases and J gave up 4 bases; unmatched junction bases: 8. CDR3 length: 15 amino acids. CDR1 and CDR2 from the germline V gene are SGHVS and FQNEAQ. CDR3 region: CASRPQGAQGNTIYF. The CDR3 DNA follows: TGTGCCAGCAGGCCTCAGGGGGCGCAAGGAAACACCATATATTTT. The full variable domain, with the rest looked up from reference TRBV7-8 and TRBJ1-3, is GAGVSQSPRYKVAKRGQDVALRCDPISGHVSLFWYQQALGQGPEFLTYFQNEAQLDKSGLPSDRFFAERPEGSVSTLKIQRTQQEDSAVYLCASRPQGAQGNTIYFGEGSWLTVV.

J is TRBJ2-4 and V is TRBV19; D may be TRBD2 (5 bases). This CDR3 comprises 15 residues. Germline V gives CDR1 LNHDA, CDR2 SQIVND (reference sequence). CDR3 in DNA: TGTGCTAGGTTTTGGCCCGCCGGGATAAAAAACATTCAGTACTTC. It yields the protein CARFWPAGIKNIQYF.

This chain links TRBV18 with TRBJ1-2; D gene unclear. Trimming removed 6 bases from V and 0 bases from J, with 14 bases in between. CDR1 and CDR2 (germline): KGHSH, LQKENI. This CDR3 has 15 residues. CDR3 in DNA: TGTGCCAGCTCGTCAATAGCGCAAGCTAACTATGGCTACACCTTC. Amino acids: CASSSIAQANYGYTF.

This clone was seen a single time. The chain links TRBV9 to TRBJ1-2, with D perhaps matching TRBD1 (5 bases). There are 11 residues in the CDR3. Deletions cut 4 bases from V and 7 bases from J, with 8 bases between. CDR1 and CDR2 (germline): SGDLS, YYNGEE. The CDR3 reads CASSSGIGYTF. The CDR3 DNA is TGTGCCAGCAGCTCAGGGATTGGCTACACCTTC.

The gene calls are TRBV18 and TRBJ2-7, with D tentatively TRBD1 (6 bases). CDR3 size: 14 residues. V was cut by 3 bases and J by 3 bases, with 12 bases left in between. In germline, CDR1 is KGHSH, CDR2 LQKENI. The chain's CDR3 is CASSPQEGGYEQYF. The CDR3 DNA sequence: TGTGCCAGCTCACCGCAAGAAGGGGGCTACGAGCAGTACTTC.

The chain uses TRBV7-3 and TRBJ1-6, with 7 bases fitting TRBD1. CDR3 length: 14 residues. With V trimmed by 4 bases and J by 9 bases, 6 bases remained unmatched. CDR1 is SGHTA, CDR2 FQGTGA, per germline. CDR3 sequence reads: CASSSRQGISPLHF. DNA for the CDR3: TGTGCCAGCAGCTCTCGACAGGGTATTTCACCCCTCCACTTT.

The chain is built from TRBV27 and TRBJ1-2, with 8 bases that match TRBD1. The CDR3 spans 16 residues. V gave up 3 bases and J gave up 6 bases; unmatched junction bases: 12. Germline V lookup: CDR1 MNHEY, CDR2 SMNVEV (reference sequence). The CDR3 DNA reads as TGTGCCAGCAGTTTGGGTCAGGCAGGGGGCGCGAATGGCTACACCTTC. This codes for CASSLGQAGGANGYTF.

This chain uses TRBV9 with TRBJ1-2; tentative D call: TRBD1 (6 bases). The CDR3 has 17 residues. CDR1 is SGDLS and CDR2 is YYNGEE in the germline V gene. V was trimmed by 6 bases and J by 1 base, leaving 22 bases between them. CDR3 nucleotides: TGTGCCAGCACCTCCCCCCCCCAGGGGTCGGATAACTATGGCTACACCTTC. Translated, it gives CASTSPPQGSDNYGYTF.